These 5 T cell receptor beta chains came from one sample sequenced in a study of cytomegalovirus exposure and HLA in healthy donors. PCR was performed using 60 Vbeta and 13 Jbeta primers. Profiled with immunoSEQ multiplex PCR; TCRdb holds only in-frame clones, not every one. The data show some 180,000 clones, with around 82% seen just once and 1.5% to 2% held by the top ten. The sequencing input was PBMCs. Receptors originate from a man in his forties in good health and CMV-seropositive.

The V call is TRBV7-3, the J call TRBJ1-1, with TRBD1 identical over 8 bases. Germline loops: CDR1 SGHTA, CDR2 FQGTGA. V was clipped by 4 bases and J by 4 bases; unmatched bases: 5. This CDR3 region has 14 residues. In DNA, the CDR3 is TGTGCCAGCAGCTCTTCAGGGGGCGTCACTGAAGCTTTCTTT. Translation gives CASSSSGGVTEAFF.

The rearrangement joins TRBV27 to TRBJ2-7, with 10 bases identical to TRBD1. The CDR3 contains 16 residues. Germline lookup yields CDR1 MNHEY and CDR2 SMNVEV (reference sequence). V gave up 5 bases and J gave up 1 base; unmatched junction bases: 8. The CDR3 DNA sequence: TGTGCCAGCAGTAGCCCTGCGGGACAGGGGTCCTACGAGCAGTACTTC. Amino acids: CASSSPAGQGSYEQYF.

As regards this clone: A junction boundary mismatches the germline segment, possibly from a read error. The genes are TRBV25-1 and TRBJ2-6, with TRBD2 matching over 7 bases. This CDR3 region has 12 residues. Germline assignment: CDR1 MGHDK and CDR2 SYGVNS. CDR3 protein: CASSGGFNGLTF. The CDR3 bases are TGTGCCAGCAGCGGGGGGTTCAACGGCCTGACTTTC.

The chain combines TRBV27 with TRBJ1-5, with D maybe TRBD1 (6 bases). The germline gives CDR1 MNHEY, CDR2 SMNVEV (reference sequence). V was clipped by 4 bases and J by 0 bases, with 10 bases between them. This CDR3 has 15 amino acids. CDR3 in amino acids: CASSSGQFSNQPQHF. The CDR3 nucleotides read TGTGCCAGCAGTTCCGGACAGTTTAGCAATCAGCCCCAGCATTTT.

The J gene is TRBJ1-1, the V gene TRBV25-1; TRBD1 agrees at 11 bases. This CDR3 spans 14 amino acids. CDR1 and CDR2 from the germline V gene are MGHDK and SYGVNS. With V trimmed by 7 bases and J by 10 bases, 11 bases remained unmatched. The CDR3 here is CASKESGTGGSAFF. The CDR3 nucleotides read TGTGCCAGCAAGGAATCCGGGACAGGGGGTTCAGCTTTCTTT.